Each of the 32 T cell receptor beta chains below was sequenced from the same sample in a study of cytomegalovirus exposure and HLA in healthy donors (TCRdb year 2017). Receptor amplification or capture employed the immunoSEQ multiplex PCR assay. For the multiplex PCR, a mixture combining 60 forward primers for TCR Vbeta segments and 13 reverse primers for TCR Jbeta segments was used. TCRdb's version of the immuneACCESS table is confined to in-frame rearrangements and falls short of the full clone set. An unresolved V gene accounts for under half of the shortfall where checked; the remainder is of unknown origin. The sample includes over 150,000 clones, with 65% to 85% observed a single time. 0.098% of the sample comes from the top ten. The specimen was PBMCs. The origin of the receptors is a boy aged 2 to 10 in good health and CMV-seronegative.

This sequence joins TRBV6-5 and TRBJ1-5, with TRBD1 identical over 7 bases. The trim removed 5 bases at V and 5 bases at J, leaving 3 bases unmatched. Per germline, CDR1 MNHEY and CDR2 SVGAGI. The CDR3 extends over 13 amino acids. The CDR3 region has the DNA TGTGCCAGCAGTGGGACAGCATATCAGCCCCAGCATTTT. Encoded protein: CASSGTAYQPQHF.

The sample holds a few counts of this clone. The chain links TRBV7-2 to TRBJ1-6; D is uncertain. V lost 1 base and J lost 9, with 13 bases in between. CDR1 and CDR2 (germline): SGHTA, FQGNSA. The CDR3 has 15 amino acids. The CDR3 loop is CASSLDRVGSSPLHF. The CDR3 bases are TGTGCCAGCAGCTTAGACCGTGTTGGGAGTTCACCCCTCCACTTT.

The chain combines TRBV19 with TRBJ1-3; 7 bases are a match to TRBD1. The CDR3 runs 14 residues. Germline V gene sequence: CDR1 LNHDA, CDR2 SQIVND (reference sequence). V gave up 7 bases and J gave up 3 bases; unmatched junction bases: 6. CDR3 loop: CASTLGTDGNTIYF. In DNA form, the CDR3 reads TGTGCCAGTACCCTCGGGACAGATGGAAACACCATATATTTT. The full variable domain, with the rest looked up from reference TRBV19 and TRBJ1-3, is DGGITQSPKYLFRKEGQNVTLSCEQNLNHDAMYWYRQDPGQGLRLIYYSQIVNDFQKGDIAEGYSVSREKKESFPLTVTSAQKNPTAFYLCASTLGTDGNTIYFGEGSWLTVV.

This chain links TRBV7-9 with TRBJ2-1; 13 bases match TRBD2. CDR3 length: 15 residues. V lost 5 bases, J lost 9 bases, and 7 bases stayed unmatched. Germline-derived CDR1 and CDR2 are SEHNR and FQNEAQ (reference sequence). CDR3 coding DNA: TGTGCCAGCAGCCCACTAGCGGGGGGGCCTCGTGAGCAGTTCTTC. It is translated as CASSPLAGGPREQFF.

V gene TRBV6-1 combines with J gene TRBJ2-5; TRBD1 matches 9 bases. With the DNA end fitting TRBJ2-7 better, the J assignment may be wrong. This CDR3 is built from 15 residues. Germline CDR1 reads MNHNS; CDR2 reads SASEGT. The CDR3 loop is CASSEVGQGPYEQYF. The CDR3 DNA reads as TGTGCCAGCAGTGAAGTGGGACAGGGTCCCTACGAGCAGTACTTC.

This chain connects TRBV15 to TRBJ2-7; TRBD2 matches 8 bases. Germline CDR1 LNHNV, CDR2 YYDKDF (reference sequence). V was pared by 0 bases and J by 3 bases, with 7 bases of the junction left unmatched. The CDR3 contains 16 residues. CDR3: CATSRDGAGVIYEQYF. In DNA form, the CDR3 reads TGTGCCACCAGCAGAGATGGAGCGGGGGTGATCTACGAGCAGTACTTC.

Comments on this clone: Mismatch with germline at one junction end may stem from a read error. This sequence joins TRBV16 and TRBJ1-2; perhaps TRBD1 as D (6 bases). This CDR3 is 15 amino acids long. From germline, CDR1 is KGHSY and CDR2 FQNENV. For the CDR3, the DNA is TGTGCCAGCAGCCAATCTGGTGGGGGCCCTCCAACCTTTTACTTC. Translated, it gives CASSQSGGGPPTFYF.

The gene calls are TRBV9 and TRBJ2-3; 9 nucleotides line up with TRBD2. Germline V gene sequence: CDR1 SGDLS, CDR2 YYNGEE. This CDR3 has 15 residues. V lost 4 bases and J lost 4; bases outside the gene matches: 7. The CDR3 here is CASSTSGGRADTQYF. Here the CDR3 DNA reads TGTGCCAGCAGCACAAGCGGGGGGCGAGCAGATACGCAGTATTTT.

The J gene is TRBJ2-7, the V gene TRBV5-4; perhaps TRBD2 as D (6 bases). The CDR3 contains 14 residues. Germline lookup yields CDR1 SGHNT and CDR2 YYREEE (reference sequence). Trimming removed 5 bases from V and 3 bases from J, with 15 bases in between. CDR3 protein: CASSSGTLGYEQYF. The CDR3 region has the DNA TGTGCCAGCAGTTCCGGGACTCTAGGCTACGAGCAGTACTTC.

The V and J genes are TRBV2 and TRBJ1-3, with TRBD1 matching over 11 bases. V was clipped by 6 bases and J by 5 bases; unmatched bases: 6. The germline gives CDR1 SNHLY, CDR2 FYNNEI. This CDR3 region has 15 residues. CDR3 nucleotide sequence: TGTGCCAGCAGCCTGGACAGGGGGCGAAGAAACACCATATATTTT. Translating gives CASSLDRGRRNTIYF.

The CDR3 DNA is TGTGCCAGCAGTTACTCACGCGGGGGGGTCAATGAGCAGTTCTTC. Translation: CASSYSRGGVNEQFF. The chain employs TRBV6-6 and TRBJ2-1, with 9 positions matching TRBD2. The CDR3 has 15 amino acids. V shed 0 bases and J 6 bases; nucleotides not matched to a gene: 3. The germline CDR1 and CDR2 sequences are MNHNY and SVGAGI (reference sequence).

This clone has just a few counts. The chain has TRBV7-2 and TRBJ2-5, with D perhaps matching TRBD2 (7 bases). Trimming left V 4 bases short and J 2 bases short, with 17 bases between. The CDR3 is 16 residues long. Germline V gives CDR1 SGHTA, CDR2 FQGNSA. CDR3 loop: CASSSLGGGAQETQYF. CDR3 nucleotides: TGTGCCAGCAGCTCGCTGGGCGGGGGCGCTCAAGAGACCCAGTACTTC.

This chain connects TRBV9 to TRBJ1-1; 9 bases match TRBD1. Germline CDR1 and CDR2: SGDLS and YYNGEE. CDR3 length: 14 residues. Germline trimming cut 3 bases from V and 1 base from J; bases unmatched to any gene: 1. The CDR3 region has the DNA TGTGCCAGCAGCGCACAGGGGGCGAACACTGAAGCTTTCTTT. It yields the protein CASSAQGANTEAFF.

CDR3 in DNA: TGTGCCAGTAGTCAGTCCCCCTCCTACGAGCAGTACTTC. It yields the protein CASSQSPSYEQYF. V is TRBV19 and J is TRBJ2-7; no clear D gene. CDR3 length equals 13 residues. Trimming left V 5 bases short and J 0 bases short, with 8 bases between. Germline V gives CDR1 LNHDA, CDR2 SQIVND (reference sequence).

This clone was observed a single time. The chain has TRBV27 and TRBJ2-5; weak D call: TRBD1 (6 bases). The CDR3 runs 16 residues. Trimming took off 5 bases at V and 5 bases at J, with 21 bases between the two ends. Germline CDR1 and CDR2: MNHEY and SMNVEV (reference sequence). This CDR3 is CASSTLFKGDLETQYF. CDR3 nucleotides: TGTGCCAGCAGTACCCTATTCAAGGGGGATCTGGAGACCCAGTACTTC.

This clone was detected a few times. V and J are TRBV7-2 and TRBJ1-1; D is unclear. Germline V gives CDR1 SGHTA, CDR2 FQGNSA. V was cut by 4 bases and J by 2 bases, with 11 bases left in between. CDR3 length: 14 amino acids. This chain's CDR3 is CASSSLAQNTEAFF. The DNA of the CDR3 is TGTGCCAGCAGCTCACTCGCCCAAAACACTGAAGCTTTCTTT.

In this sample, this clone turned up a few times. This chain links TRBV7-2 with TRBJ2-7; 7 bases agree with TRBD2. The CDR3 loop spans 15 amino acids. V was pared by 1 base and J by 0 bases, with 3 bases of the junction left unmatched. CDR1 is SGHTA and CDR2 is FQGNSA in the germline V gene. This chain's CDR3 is CASSLGGGGSYEQYF. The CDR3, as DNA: TGTGCCAGCAGCTTAGGAGGCGGGGGCTCCTACGAGCAGTACTTC.

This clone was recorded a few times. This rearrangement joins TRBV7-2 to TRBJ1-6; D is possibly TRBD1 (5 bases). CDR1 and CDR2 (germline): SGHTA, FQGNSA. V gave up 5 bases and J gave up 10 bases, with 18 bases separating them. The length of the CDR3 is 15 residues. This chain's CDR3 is CASSSPGGWGSPLHF. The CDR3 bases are TGTGCCAGCAGCAGTCCCGGGGGTTGGGGGTCACCCCTCCACTTT.

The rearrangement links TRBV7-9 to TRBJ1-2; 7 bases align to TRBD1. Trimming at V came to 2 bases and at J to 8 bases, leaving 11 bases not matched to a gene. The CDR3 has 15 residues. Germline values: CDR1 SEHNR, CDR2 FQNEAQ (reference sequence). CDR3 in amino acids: CASSLSSSTGEGYTF. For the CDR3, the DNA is TGTGCCAGCAGCTTAAGTTCATCAACAGGGGAAGGCTACACCTTC.

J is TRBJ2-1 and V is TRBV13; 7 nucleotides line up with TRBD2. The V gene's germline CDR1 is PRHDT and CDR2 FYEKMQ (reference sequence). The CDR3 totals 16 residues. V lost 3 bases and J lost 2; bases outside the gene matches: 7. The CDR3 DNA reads TGTGCCAGCAGCTTCCCCAGCGGGGTCACCTACAATGAGCAGTTCTTC. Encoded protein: CASSFPSGVTYNEQFF.

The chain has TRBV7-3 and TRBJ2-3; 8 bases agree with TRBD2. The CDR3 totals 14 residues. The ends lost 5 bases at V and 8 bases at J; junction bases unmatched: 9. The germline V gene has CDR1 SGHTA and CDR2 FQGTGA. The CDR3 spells CASSPGTSRSTQYF. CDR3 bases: TGTGCCAGCAGCCCCGGGACTAGTCGATCTACGCAGTATTTT.

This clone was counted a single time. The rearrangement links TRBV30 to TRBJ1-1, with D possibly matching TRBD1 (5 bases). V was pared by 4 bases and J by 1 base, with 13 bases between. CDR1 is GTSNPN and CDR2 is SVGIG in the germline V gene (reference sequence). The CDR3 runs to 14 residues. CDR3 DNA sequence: TGTGCCTGGAAAGTATGGGGCAAGAACACTGAAGCTTTCTTT. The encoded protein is CAWKVWGKNTEAFF.

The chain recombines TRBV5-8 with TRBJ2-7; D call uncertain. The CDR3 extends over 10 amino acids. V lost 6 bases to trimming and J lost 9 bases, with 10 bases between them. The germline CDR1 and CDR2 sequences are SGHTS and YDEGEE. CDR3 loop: CASNTMGQYF. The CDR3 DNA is TGTGCCAGCAATACTATGGGGCAGTACTTC.

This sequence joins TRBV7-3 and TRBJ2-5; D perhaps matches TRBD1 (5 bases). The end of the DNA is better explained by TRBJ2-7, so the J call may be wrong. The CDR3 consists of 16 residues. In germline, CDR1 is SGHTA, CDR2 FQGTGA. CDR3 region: CASSLSEWTTGYEQYF. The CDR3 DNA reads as TGTGCCAGCAGCTTATCCGAGTGGACAACTGGCTACGAGCAGTACTTC.

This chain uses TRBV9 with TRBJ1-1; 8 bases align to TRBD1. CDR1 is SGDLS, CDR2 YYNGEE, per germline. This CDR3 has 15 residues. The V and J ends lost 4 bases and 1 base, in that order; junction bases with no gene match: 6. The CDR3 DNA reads TGTGCCAGCAGCCTACGGACAGGGTGGAACACTGAAGCTTTCTTT. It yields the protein CASSLRTGWNTEAFF.

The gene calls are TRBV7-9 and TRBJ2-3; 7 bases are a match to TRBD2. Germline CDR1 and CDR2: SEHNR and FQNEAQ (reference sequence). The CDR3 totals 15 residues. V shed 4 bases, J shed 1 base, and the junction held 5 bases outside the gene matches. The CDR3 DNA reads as TGTGCCAGCAGCTCGCAGGGAGGGGGCACAGATACGCAGTATTTT. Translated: CASSSQGGGTDTQYF. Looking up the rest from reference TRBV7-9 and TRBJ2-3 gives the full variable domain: DTGVSQNPRHKITKRGQNVTFRCDPISEHNRLYWYRQTLGQGPEFLTYFQNEAQLEKSRLLSDRFSAERPKGSFSTLEIQRTEQGDSAMYLCASSSQGGGTDTQYFGPGTRLTVL.

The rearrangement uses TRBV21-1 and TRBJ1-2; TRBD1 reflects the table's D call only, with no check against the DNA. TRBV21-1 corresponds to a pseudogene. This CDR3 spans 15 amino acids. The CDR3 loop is CASARVTGQGYGYTF. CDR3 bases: TGTGCCAGCGCCAGGGTAACCGGACAGGGCTATGGCTACACCTTC.

The CDR3 DNA reads as TGCAGCGTCTCCGGGACAGGGGGCTCCGATAGCAATCAGCCCCAGCATTTT. It translates to CSVSGTGGSDSNQPQHF. The rearrangement uses TRBV29-1 and TRBJ1-5; 12 bases match TRBD1. Germline CDR1 is SQVTM and CDR2 is ANQGSEA. V lost 6 bases to trimming and J lost 0 bases; unmatched junction nucleotides: 9. The length of the CDR3 is 17 residues.

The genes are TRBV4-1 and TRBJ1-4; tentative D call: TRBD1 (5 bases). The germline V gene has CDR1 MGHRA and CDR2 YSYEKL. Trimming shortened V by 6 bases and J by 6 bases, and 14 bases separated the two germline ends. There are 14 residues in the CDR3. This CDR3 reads CASRWGTSDEKLFF. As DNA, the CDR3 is TGCGCCAGCAGGTGGGGGACTTCCGATGAAAAACTGTTTTTT.

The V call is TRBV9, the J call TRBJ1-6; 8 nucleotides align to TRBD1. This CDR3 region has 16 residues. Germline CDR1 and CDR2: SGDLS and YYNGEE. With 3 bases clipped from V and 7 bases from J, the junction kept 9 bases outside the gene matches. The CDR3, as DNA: TGTGCCAGCAGCGGATTTGCCGGGACAGGAAATTCACCCCTCCACTTT. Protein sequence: CASSGFAGTGNSPLHF. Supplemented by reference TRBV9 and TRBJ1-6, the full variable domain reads DSGVTQTPKHLITATGQRVTLRCSPRSGDLSVYWYQQSLDQGLQFLIQYYNGEERAKGNILERFSAQQFPDLHSELNLSSLELGDSALYFCASSGFAGTGNSPLHFGNGTRLTVT.

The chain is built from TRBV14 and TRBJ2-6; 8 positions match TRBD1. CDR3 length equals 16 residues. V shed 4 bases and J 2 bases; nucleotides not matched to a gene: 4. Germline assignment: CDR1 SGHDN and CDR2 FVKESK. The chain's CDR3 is CASSRPGGPGANVLTF. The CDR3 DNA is TGTGCCAGCAGCCGTCCAGGGGGCCCTGGGGCCAACGTCCTGACTTTC.

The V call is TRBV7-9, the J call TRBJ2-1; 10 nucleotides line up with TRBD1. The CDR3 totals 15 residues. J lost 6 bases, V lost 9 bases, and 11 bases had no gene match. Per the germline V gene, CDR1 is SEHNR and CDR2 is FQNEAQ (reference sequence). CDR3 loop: CASQLPGQGSNEQFF. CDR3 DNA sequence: TGTGCCAGTCAGCTTCCGGGACAGGGGAGCAATGAGCAGTTCTTC.